The clone carrying this T cell receptor beta chain was recorded at least ten times. Its target is unknown. The data were taken from a study of neurological immune-mediated disorders. Germline loops: CDR1 SGHTS, CDR2 YDEGEE. Trimming cost V 4 bases and J 7 bases, with 20 bases left between them. The CDR3 runs 16 residues. MiXCR was run by TCRdb on the 5' RACE reads, yielding one entry per CDR3 protein. The table has 69,000 or so distinct CDR3 sequences, under 5.5% seen once. Study conclusions and caveats: The repertoires of 18 of 34 multiple sclerosis patients were placed by phylogenetic grouping in a single related-CDR3 cluster, which may be a signature.

The gene calls are TRBV5-8 and TRBJ2-2; the D gene is possibly TRBD1 (6 bases). Sequenced sample: PBMCs. The receptor comes from a woman aged 70-85 years with multiple sclerosis. The CDR3 DNA reads as TGTGCCAGCAGCCAAGGGACATTCCGTCTCAGCGGGGAGCTGTTTTTT. Translated: CASSQGTFRLSGELFF.